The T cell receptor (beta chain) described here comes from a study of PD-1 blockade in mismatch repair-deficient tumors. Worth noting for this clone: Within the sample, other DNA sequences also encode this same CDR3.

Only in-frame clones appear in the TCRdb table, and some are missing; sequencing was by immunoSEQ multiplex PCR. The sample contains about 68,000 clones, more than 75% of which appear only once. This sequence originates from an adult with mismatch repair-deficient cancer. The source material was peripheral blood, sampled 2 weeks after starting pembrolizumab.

DNA for the CDR3: TGTGCCAGCAGCTTAGAGAGGGGCTACAATGAGCAGTTCTTC. Residues: CASSLERGYNEQFF. This chain connects TRBV7-6 to TRBJ2-1; D tentatively fits TRBD1 or TRBD2 (5 bases each). CDR1 and CDR2 from the germline V gene are SGHVS and FNYEAQ. The CDR3 totals 14 residues. Trimming pared 1 base from V and 3 bases from J, leaving 7 bases between.